The entry below gives a single TCR beta chain sequence along with its context. Within the sample, other DNA sequences also encode this same CDR3. The data originate from a study of blood T cell repertoires in COVID-19. As processed by the authors: The assay estimated nucleated cells by amplifying reference gene primers. Using immunoSEQ multiplex PCR, the repertoire was profiled, and TCRdb retains in-frame clones only, with some absent. That table supplies the V and J calls and clone size; D and trimming were determined from the DNA. The table lists around 170,000 clones, 85% to 95% of them singletons. Trimming cost V 3 bases and J 4 bases, with 6 bases left between them. The CDR3 loop spans 13 amino acids. The germline V gene encodes CDR1 KGHDR and CDR2 SFDVKD.

This clonotype was sampled from a man in his fifties or sixties with acute or convalescent COVID-19. The V gene is TRBV24-1, the J gene TRBJ1-5, with D unclear. Sequencing was carried out using peripheral blood. The CDR3 loop reads CATSDRSNQPQHF. CDR3 nucleotide sequence: TGTGCCACCAGTGATCGGTCGAATCAGCCCCAGCATTTT.